Listed here is a single T cell receptor beta chain. As yet, its antigen is unknown. This record comes from a study of blood T cells in healthy people across ages. The junction had 2 bases not matched to a gene; V was cut back by 0 bases and J by 4 bases. Germline V lookup: CDR1 SQVTM, CDR2 ANQGSEA. The CDR3 is 15 residues long. The authors ran a second PCR of 7 to 11 cycles using a sample-barcoded 5' primer and a J-beta primer mix. TCRdb reprocessed the 5' RACE reads via MiXCR and lists one record per CDR3 protein. The table lists about 780,000 distinct CDR3 sequences, about half of them singletons. Study-wide results and caveats: Higher naive T cell percentage went strongly together with higher TCR beta diversity. It was not known whether donors were CMV positive (a possible confounder of expanded clonotype changes). Leaving the PBMCs unsorted stopped any conclusive comparison of naive versus antigen-experienced cells.

The chain recombines TRBV29-1 with TRBJ2-7, with 14 nucleotides matching TRBD2. This receptor was identified in a man aged 80 or over in good health. The sequenced material came from blood. The chain's CDR3 is CSVEEGLAGAYEQYF. CDR3 in DNA: TGCAGCGTTGAAGAGGGACTAGCGGGAGCTTACGAGCAGTACTTC.